The sequence of this TCR beta chain was determined in a study of T-cell memory formation after mild COVID-19. Study at large: TCR clusters showed largely donor specificity. Study-wide results and caveats: Mainly in CM and EM were contracting CD4+ clones; CD8+ were in EMRA. There was a balanced CD4/CD8 profile in clones contracting day 15 to 85, and later expanders leaned CD4+.

This clonotype was seen a single time. What it recognizes is unknown. Libraries for TCRalpha and TCRbeta carried sample barcodes and unique molecular identifiers via 5'RACE. In TCRdb, the 5' RACE reads were re-called with MiXCR into one record per CDR3 protein. There are around 150,000 distinct CDR3 sequences in the sample; 31% occur only once, and around 12% lies in the top ten. Per germline, CDR1 SEHNR and CDR2 FQNEAQ (reference sequence). Trimming stripped 5 bases from V and 10 bases from J, with 11 bases between. This CDR3 contains 11 residues. This sequence joins TRBV7-9 and TRBJ1-1; D gene unclear. The clonotype was recovered from an adult woman who had mild COVID-19 (a few samples of this study predate the infection). Cell type and time point are not known. Sequencing was carried out using PBMCs or a T cell subset sorted from them (not recorded which). CDR3 residues: CASSPKRRAFF. CDR3 DNA: TGTGCCAGCAGCCCCAAACGGCGAGCTTTCTTT.